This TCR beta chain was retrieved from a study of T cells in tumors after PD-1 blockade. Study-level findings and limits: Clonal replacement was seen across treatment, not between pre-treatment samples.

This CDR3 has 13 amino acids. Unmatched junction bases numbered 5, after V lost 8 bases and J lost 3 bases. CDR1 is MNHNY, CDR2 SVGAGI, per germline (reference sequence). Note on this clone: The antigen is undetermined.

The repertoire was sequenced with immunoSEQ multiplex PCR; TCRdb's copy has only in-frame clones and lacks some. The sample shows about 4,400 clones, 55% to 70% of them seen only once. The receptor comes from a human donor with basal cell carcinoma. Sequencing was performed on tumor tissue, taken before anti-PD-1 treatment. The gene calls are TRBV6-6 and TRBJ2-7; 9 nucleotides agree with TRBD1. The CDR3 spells CASCRTGDYEQYF. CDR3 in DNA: TGTGCCAGCTGCCGGACAGGGGACTACGAGCAGTACTTC.